The clone carrying this T cell receptor beta chain has a count of ten or more. One end of the junction is discordant with germline, which a read error may explain. From roughly 390 ng of RNA, a library with molecular barcoded alpha/delta and beta/gamma adaptors was made. From the reads, TCRdb called clonotypes with MiXCR, one entry per CDR3 protein. The table lists about 40,000 distinct CDR3 sequences, 12% of them singletons, with more than 30% in the top ten. This sample stems from a study of read filtering for tumor transcriptome and immune sequencing. This TCR derives from a donor aged 40 or over with multiple myeloma. The sample was a population of CD138-negative cells sorted from bone marrow.

The CDR3 region is CASRPPGLAGPF. The CDR3 DNA reads as TGCGCCAGCAGACCACCGGGACTAGCAGGTCCCTTT. This chain links TRBV4-1 with TRBJ2-3; the match to TRBD2 covers 9 bases. This CDR3 has 12 residues. CDR1 and CDR2 from the germline V gene are MGHRA and YSYEKL.